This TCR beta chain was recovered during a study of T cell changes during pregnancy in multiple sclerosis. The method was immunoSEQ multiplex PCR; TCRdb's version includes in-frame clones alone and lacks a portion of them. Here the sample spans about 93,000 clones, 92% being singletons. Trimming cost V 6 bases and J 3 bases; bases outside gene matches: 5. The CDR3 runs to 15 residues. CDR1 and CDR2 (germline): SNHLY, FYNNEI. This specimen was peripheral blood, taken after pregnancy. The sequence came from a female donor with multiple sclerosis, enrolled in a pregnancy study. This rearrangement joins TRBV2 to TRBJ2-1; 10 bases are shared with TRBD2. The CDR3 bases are TGTGCCAGCAGGCGAGGACTAGCGGACTACAATGAGCAGTTCTTC. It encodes CASRRGLADYNEQFF.